This TCR beta chain was obtained from a study of cytotoxic CD8 clonotypes in ibrutinib-treated CLL. At the level of the study: By median roughly 74 months, 12 had progressed and around 14 stayed remitted; responses had been 2 complete and roughly 25 partial. Study observations and caveats: Baseline-level clonality went beyond age-matched healthy donors and moved in step with circulating CD8+ T-cell counts. Under treatment, the uncommon public clonotypes either contracted or remained stable.

On this clone itself: Its antigen remains unknown.

The CDR3 loop spans 15 amino acids. Germline CDR1 reads SGHTA; CDR2 reads FQGNSA. The junction had 12 bases not matched to a gene; V was cut back by 5 bases and J by 5 bases. This table comes from immunoSEQ multiplex PCR, and its TCRdb copy is limited to in-frame clones, with some not included. Altogether about 89,000 clones are present, 70% to 85% being singletons, with the ten largest covering under 35%. This receptor was taken from a human donor with chronic lymphocytic leukemia. Sample: PBMCs, taken after 12 months of ibrutinib treatment. The chain has TRBV7-2 and TRBJ2-7; 7 bases are a match to TRBD2. The CDR3 DNA is TGTGCCAGCAGCCGGGGGGTGGAGCGGGGCAACGAGCAGTACTTC. It encodes CASSRGVERGNEQYF.